This record looks at one TCR beta chain sequence and its context. A multiplex PCR was run with 60 Vbeta primers and 13 Jbeta primers. The method was immunoSEQ multiplex PCR; TCRdb's version includes in-frame clones alone and lacks a portion of them. This table holds 100,000 or so clones, around 70% found once. This sample stems from a study of cytomegalovirus exposure and HLA in healthy donors. The CDR3 totals 15 residues. The junction had 5 bases not matched to a gene; V was cut back by 2 bases and J by 2 bases. The germline gives CDR1 SGHRS, CDR2 YFSETQ. The sequence was collected from a man aged 35-49 years in good health and CMV-seropositive. Material for sequencing was PBMCs. The J gene is TRBJ2-3, the V gene TRBV5-1; 7 nucleotides agree with TRBD2. The CDR3 here is CASSLSSGFTDTQYF. CDR3 nucleotide sequence: TGCGCCAGCAGCTTATCTAGCGGTTTCACAGATACGCAGTATTTT.